The sequence of this T cell receptor beta chain was determined in a study of cytomegalovirus exposure and HLA in healthy donors. Study in general: The early release's HLA-typed donors yielded 65 million to 85 million unique TCRs.

V was clipped by 4 bases and J by 4 bases, with 13 bases between them. Germline V gene lookup returns CDR1 MNHEY and CDR2 SMNVEV (reference sequence). This CDR3 contains 15 residues. PCR was performed using 60 Vbeta and 13 Jbeta primers. The method was immunoSEQ multiplex PCR; TCRdb's version includes in-frame clones alone and lacks a portion of them. The sample includes over 150,000 clones, 79% seen only once; the top ten take under 2%. The V gene is TRBV27, the J gene TRBJ2-2; TRBD2 is a possible D gene (5 bases). This receptor was identified in a girl aged 10 to 17 in good health and CMV-seropositive. Source material: PBMCs. CDR3 region: CASSSFGLTTGELFF. The CDR3 bases are TGTGCCAGCAGTTCTTTCGGACTCACCACCGGGGAGCTGTTTTTT.